This paragraph covers one T cell receptor (beta chain) sequence. What it binds is not known. They isolated at least 7 million PBMCs from each sample. Per sample, no less than 5 micrograms of total RNA were extracted. Per the germline V gene, CDR1 is MDHEN and CDR2 is SYDVKM. Trimming took 6 bases from V and 0 from J; bases not matched to a gene: 8. This CDR3 has 16 residues. Combining a sample-barcoded 5' primer with a J-beta primer mix, a second PCR ran for roughly 7 to 12 cycles. In TCRdb, the 5' RACE reads were re-called with MiXCR into one record per CDR3 protein. Here the sample spans hundreds of thousands of distinct CDR3 sequences, about 30% being singletons. These data come from a study of blood T cells in healthy people across ages. Findings of the study overall: The lack of PBMC sorting stopped any conclusive naive versus antigen-experienced comparison. Expanded clonotype shifts may have been confounded, as the donors had an unknown CMV status.

The sample comprised blood. This TCR came from an elderly woman in good health. The chain links TRBV28 to TRBJ2-7; 10 positions agree with TRBD1. CDR3 DNA sequence: TGTGCCAGCAGGACAGGGGGCGAGGGGGGCTCCTACGAGCAGTACTTC. Translation: CASRTGGEGGSYEQYF.